These 18 T cell receptor beta chains came from one sample sequenced in a study of post-analysis software for immune sequencing data. Each TCR beta cDNA library carried unique molecular identifiers. TCRdb reprocessed the PCR reads with MiXCR, giving one entry per CDR3 protein. The sample lists under 200,000 distinct CDR3 sequences; 29% were seen once. Antigen specificity for these receptors is unknown. Overall study findings and caveats: Four or five TRBV segments, TRBV5-6, TRBV5-1 and TRBV20-1 among them, were found more frequent in patients than controls.

The sequenced sample consisted of blood. The receptors shown here come from a girl under 18 with multiple sclerosis.

This clonotype counts as medium-sized. The V gene is TRBV20-1, the J gene TRBJ2-1; 9 nucleotides line up with TRBD2. This CDR3 has 17 amino acids. Trimming removed 3 bases from V and 7 bases from J; junction bases left unmatched: 16. The germline V gene encodes CDR1 DFQATT and CDR2 SNEGSKA (reference sequence). CDR3 amino acids: CSASRRSSGDPPNEQFF. The DNA for the CDR3 is TGCAGTGCTAGTCGTAGGTCTAGCGGGGACCCGCCGAATGAGCAGTTCTTC.

This clonotype came up once. This sequence joins TRBV7-9 and TRBJ2-7, with 9 bases fitting TRBD2. Trimming took 2 bases from V and 7 from J; bases not matched to a gene: 15. Germline V gene lookup returns CDR1 SEHNR and CDR2 FQNEAQ (reference sequence). This CDR3 is built from 17 residues. The CDR3 is CASSLLTASGVYNEQYF. The CDR3 DNA is TGTGCCAGCAGCTTACTCACGGCTAGCGGGGTTTACAATGAGCAGTACTTC.

Ten or more counts support this clonotype. The gene calls are TRBV29-1 and TRBJ2-1; 16 nucleotides match TRBD2. Germline values: CDR1 SQVTM, CDR2 ANQGSEA. CDR3 length: 15 amino acids. With V trimmed by 3 bases and J by 9 bases, 5 bases remained unmatched. CDR3 DNA sequence: TGCAGCGTTGAGACGGGACTAGCGGGAGGGCGTGAGCAGTTCTTC. Translated: CSVETGLAGGREQFF.

Concerning this clonotype: A much larger clone differs from this one at a single base, so this may be a read error. The chain links TRBV20-1 to TRBJ2-1; 8 bases match TRBD1. Germline V gene lookup returns CDR1 DFQATT and CDR2 SNEGSKA (reference sequence). The CDR3 runs 13 residues. The CDR3 reads CGARGDRTNEQFF. CDR3 in DNA: TGCGGTGCAAGGGGGGACAGGACTAATGAGCAGTTCTTC.

Many counts were recorded for this clonotype. This chain connects TRBV20-1 to TRBJ2-1; 11 nucleotides align to TRBD2. The CDR3 totals 15 residues. V gave up 6 bases and J gave up 7 bases; unmatched junction bases: 11. Germline values: CDR1 DFQATT, CDR2 SNEGSKA (reference sequence). The CDR3 is CSAKPTSGSVNEQFF. CDR3 DNA: TGCAGTGCCAAACCTACTAGCGGGAGTGTGAATGAGCAGTTCTTC.

This clonotype has just a few counts. The chain is built from TRBV6-2 or TRBV6-3 and TRBJ2-4; TRBD2 aligns across 10 bases. The CDR3 loop spans 16 amino acids. The V segment lost 6 bases and the J segment 1 base; nucleotides outside the gene matches: 6. CDR1 is MNHEY, CDR2 SVGEGT, per germline. CDR3 DNA: TGTGCCAGCAGCCCCCTACTAGCGGGGGCCAAAAACATTCAGTACTTC. It yields the protein CASSPLLAGAKNIQYF.

This clonotype showed up many times. V usage is TRBV29-1 and J usage is TRBJ2-3; no clear D. Germline values: CDR1 SQVTM, CDR2 ANQGSEA. The ends were cut back, 4 bases at V and 0 bases at J, with 17 bases in the middle. The CDR3 is 16 residues long. CDR3 region: CSVGFSAAPSTDTQYF. The CDR3 DNA reads TGCAGCGTTGGATTTTCGGCGGCCCCTAGCACAGATACGCAGTATTTT.

This clonotype was seen many times. The rearrangement uses TRBV20-1 and TRBJ2-7, with 11 bases fitting TRBD2. V lost 0 bases, J lost 4 bases, and 14 bases stayed unmatched. The CDR3 extends over 18 amino acids. In germline, CDR1 is DFQATT, CDR2 SNEGSKA (reference sequence). The CDR3 DNA is TGCAGTGCTAGAGATCCCCACTTTCTAGCGGGAGGTTTGTACGAGCAGTACTTC. Its translation is CSARDPHFLAGGLYEQYF.

On this clonotype: A much more abundant neighbour one base away suggests this may be a read error. The DNA is omitted, as the CDR3 cannot be located on it reliably, and the CDR3 follows TCRdb's listing. J is TRBJ1-1 and V is TRBV29-1. Germline V gene lookup returns CDR1 SQVTM and CDR2 ANQGSEA. With termini counted, the CDR3 has 12 amino acids. The CDR3 loop reads CSVGSGTTEASF.

There are many counts of this clonotype. V usage is TRBV7-8 and J usage is TRBJ2-7; D remains unclear. From germline, CDR1 is SGHVS and CDR2 FQNEAQ. V lost 8 bases, J lost 3 bases, and 17 bases lay in between. This CDR3 has 14 residues. The CDR3 loop is CASQMTELGYEQYF. CDR3 nucleotides: TGTGCCAGCCAAATGACCGAACTGGGCTACGAGCAGTACTTC. The whole variable domain, remainder taken from reference TRBV7-8 and TRBJ2-7, is GAGVSQSPRYKVAKRGQDVALRCDPISGHVSLFWYQQALGQGPEFLTYFQNEAQLDKSGLPSDRFFAERPEGSVSTLKIQRTQQEDSAVYLCASQMTELGYEQYFGPGTRLTVT.

This chain connects TRBV5-1 to TRBJ2-2; D may be TRBD1 or TRBD2 (5 bases each). Trimming took 1 base from V and 3 from J, leaving 10 bases between them. Germline V CDR1 and CDR2: SGHRS, YFSETQ. The CDR3 contains 15 residues. The CDR3 reads CASSLRDPDTGELFF. In nucleotides, the CDR3 is TGCGCCAGCAGCTTGCGGGACCCCGACACCGGGGAGCTGTTTTTT.

The rearrangement links TRBV25-1 to TRBJ2-3; possibly TRBD1 or TRBD2 for D (7 bases each). This CDR3 is 14 amino acids long. V gave up 4 bases and J gave up 4 bases, with 12 bases separating them. In germline, CDR1 is MGHDK, CDR2 SYGVNS. The CDR3 sequence: CASSAGGVADTQYF. CDR3 nucleotide sequence: TGTGCCAGCAGTGCAGGGGGGGTTGCAGATACGCAGTATTTT.

The table lists this clonotype with many counts. The V gene is TRBV18, the J gene TRBJ2-5; D call uncertain. Germline lookup yields CDR1 KGHSH and CDR2 LQKENI. The ends were cut back, 2 bases at V and 5 bases at J, with 6 bases in the middle. The CDR3 is 12 residues long. CDR3 DNA sequence: TGTGCCAGCTCACCAGCTACTGAGACCCAGTACTTC. Translation: CASSPATETQYF.

The chain carries TRBV6-6 and TRBJ1-1; D call uncertain. CDR3 size: 11 residues. The germline V gene has CDR1 MNHNY and CDR2 SVGAGI (reference sequence). The germline V and J ends were trimmed by 7 bases and 6 bases, with 9 bases remaining between them. The CDR3 DNA sequence: TGTGCCAGCACCGCAGACCCTGAAGCTTTCTTT. Protein product: CASTADPEAFF.

This clonotype was counted ten times or more. CDR3 DNA: TGTGCCAGCAGTCCGGGGGACAGGGGGCTGTATGGCTACACCTTC. Protein sequence: CASSPGDRGLYGYTF. The chain carries TRBV12-3 or TRBV12-4 and TRBJ1-2; 12 bases map to TRBD1. Unmatched junction bases numbered 6, after V lost 5 bases and J lost 5 bases. The CDR3 is 15 residues long.

This clonotype was observed a few times. The chain links TRBV28 to TRBJ2-1; 11 nucleotides align to TRBD2. The CDR3 runs 15 residues. The trim removed 5 bases at V and 6 bases at J, leaving 6 bases unmatched. Germline-derived CDR1 and CDR2 are MDHEN and SYDVKM. The CDR3 protein is CASSAVAGGPNEQFF. The DNA for the CDR3 is TGTGCCAGCAGTGCTGTAGCGGGAGGGCCCAATGAGCAGTTCTTC.

This clonotype was seen a handful of times. The chain joins TRBV20-1 to TRBJ2-5; D remains unclear. Looked up from germline, CDR1 is DFQATT and CDR2 is SNEGSKA (reference sequence). There are 12 residues in the CDR3. Trimming shortened V by 4 bases and J by 1 base, and 7 bases separated the two germline ends. CDR3 region: CSAKASQETQYF. For the CDR3, the DNA is TGCAGTGCTAAAGCGTCCCAAGAGACCCAGTACTTC.

This clonotype has a handful of counts. V is TRBV29-1 and J is TRBJ2-7; TRBD1 aligns across 7 bases. CDR3 size: 13 residues. Trimming took 6 bases from V and 0 from J; bases not matched to a gene: 5. CDR1 SQVTM and CDR2 ANQGSEA come from the germline V gene. CDR3 protein: CSVLGQDSYEQYF. The CDR3 DNA follows: TGCAGCGTCCTTGGACAGGACTCCTACGAGCAGTACTTC.